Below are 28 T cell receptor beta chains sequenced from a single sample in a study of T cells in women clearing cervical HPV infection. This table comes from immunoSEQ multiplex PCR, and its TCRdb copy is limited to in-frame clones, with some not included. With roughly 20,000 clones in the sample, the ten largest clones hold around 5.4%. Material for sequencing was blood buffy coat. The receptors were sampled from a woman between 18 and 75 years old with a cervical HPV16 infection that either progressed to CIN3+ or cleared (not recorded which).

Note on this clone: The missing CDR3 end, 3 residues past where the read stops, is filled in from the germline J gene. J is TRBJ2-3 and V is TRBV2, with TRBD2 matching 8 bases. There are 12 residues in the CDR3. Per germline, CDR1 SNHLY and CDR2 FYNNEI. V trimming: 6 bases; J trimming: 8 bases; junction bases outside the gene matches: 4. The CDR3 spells CASSGTRATQYF. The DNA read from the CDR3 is TGTGCCAGCAGCGGGACTAGAGCTACG.

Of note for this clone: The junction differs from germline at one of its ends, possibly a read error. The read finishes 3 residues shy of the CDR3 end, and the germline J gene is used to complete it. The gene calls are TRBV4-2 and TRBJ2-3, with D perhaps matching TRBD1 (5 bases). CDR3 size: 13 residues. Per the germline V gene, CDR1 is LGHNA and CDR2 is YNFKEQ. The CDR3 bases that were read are TGCGCCAGCAGCCAAGATACAGGCCAGCCG. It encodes CASSQDTGQP. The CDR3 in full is CASSQDTGQPQYF.

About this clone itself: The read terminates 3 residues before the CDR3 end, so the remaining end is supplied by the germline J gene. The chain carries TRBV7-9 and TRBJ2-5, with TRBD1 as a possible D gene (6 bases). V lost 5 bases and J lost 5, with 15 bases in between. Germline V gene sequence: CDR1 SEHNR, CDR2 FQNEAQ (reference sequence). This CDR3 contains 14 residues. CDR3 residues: CASSLQGVAETQYF. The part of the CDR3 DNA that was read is TGTGCCAGCAGCCTACAGGGTGTTGCGGAGACC.

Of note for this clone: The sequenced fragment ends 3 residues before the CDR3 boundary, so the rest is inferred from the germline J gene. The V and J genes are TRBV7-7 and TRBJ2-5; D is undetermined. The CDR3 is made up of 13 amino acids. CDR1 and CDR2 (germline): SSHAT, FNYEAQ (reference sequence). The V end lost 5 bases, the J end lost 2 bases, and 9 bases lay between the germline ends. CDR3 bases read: TGTGCCAGCAGCATCCGGGTTCAAGAGACC. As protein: CASSIRVQET. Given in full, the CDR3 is CASSIRVQETQYF.

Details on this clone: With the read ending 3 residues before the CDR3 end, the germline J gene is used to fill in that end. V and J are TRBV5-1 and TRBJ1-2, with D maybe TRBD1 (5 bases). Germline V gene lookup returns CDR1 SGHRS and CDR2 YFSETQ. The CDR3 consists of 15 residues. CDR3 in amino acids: CASSPSGGSMETYTF. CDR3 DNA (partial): TGCGCCAGCAGCCCTAGCGGGGGGTCTATGGAGACC.

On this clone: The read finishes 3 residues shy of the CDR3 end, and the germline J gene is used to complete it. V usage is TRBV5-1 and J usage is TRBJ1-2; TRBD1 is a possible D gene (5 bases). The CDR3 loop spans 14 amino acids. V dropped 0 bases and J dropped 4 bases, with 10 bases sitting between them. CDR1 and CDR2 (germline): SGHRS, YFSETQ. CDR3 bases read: TGCGCCAGCAGCTTGGACATGGGGCCCTATGGC. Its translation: CASSLDMGPYG. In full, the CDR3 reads CASSLDMGPYGYTF.

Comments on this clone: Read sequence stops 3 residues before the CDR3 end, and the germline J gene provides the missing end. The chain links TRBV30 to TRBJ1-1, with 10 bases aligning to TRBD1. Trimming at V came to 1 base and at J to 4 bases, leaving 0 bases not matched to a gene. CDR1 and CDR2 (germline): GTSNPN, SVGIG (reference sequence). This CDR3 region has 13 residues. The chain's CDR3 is CAWSGTGGTEAFF. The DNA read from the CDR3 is TGTGCCTGGAGTGGGACAGGGGGCACTGAA.

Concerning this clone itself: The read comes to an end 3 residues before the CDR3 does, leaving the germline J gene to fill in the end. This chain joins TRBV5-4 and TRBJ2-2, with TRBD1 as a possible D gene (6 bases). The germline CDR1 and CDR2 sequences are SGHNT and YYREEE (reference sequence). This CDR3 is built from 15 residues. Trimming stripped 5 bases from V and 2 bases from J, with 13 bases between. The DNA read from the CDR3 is TGTGCCAGCAGTTCCGGGACACAAAACACCGGGGAG. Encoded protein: CASSSGTQNTGE. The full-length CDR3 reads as CASSSGTQNTGELFF.

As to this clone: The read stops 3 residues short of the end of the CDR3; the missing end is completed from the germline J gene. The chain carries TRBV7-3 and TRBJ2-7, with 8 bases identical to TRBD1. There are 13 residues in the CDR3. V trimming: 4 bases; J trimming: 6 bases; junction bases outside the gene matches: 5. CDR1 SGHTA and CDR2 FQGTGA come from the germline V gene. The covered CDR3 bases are TGTGCCAGCAGCTCTGTGGGACAGGCCGAG. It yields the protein CASSSVGQAE. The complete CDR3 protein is CASSSVGQAEQYF.

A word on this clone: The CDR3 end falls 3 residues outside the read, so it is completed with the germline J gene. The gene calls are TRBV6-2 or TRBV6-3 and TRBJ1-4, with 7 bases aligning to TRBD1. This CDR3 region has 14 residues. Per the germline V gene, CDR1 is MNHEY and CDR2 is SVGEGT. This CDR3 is CASRTTGMYSPLFF. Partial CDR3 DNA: TGTGCCAGCAGGACGACAGGGATGTACTCACCA.

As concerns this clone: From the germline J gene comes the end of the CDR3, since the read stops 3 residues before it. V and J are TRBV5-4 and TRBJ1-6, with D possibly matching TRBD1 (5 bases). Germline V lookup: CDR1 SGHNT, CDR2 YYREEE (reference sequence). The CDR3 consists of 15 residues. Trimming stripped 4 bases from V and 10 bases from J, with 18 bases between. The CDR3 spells CASSPGRGGNSPLHF. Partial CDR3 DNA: TGTGCCAGCAGCCCAGGGCGGGGGGGTAACTCACCC.

The sequenced part of the CDR3 DNA is TGTGCCAGTAGTATACAGAGTAATCAGCCC. Its protein is CASSIQSNQP. The entire CDR3 protein reads CASSIQSNQPQHF. The rearrangement uses TRBV19 and TRBJ1-5; D gene uncertain. Coverage ceases 3 residues before the CDR3 finishes, and the germline J gene fills in the end. This CDR3 has 13 residues. Germline V gene data show CDR1 as LNHDA and CDR2 as SQIVND (reference sequence). V was shortened by 2 bases and J by 4 bases, with 6 bases between the two germline ends.

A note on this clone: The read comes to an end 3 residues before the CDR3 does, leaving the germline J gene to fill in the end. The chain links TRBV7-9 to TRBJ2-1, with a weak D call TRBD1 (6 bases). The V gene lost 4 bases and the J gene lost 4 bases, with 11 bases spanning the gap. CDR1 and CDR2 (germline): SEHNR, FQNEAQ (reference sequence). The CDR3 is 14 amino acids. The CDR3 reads CASSSPDRYNEQFF. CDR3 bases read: TGTGCCAGCAGCTCACCCGACAGGTACAATGAG. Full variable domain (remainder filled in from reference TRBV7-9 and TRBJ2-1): DTGVSQNPRHKITKRGQNVTFRCDPISEHNRLYWYRQTLGQGPEFLTYFQNEAQLEKSRLLSDRFSAERPKGSFSTLEIQRTEQGDSAMYLCASSSPDRYNEQFFGPGTRLTVL.

CDR3 protein: CASSVDGEAIQETQYF. CDR3 DNA, as far as it was read: TGTGCCAGCAGCGTAGACGGGGAGGCCATCCAAGAGACG. This chain links TRBV2 with TRBJ2-3; D is possibly TRBD2 (6 bases). The read halts 3 residues ahead of the CDR3 end, with the missing end drawn from the germline J gene. In germline, CDR1 is SNHLY, CDR2 FYNNEI. This CDR3 has 16 amino acids.

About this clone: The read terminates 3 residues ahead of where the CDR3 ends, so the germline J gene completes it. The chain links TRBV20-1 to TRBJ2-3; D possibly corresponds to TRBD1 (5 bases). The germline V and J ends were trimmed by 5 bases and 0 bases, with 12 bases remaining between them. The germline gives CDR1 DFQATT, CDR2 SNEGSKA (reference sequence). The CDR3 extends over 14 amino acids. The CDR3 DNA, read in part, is TGCAGTGCTGACAGCACTTTCAGCACAGATACG. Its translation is CSADSTFSTDT. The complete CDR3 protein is CSADSTFSTDTQYF.

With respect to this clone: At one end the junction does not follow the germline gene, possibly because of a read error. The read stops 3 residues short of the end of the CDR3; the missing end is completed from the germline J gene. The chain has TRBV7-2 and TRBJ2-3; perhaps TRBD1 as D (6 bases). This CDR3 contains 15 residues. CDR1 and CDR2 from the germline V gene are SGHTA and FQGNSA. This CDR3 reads CASSAQGWNTDAQYF. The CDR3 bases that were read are TGTGCCAGCAGCGCTCAGGGGTGGAACACAGATGCG.

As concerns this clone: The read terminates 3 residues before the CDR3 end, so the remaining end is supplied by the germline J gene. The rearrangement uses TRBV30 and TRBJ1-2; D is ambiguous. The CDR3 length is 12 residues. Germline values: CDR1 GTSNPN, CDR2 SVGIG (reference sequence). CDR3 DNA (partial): TGTGCCTGGAGGCGCGGAACCTACGAC. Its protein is CAWRRGTYD. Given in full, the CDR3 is CAWRRGTYDYTF. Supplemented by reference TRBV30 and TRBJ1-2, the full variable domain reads SQTIHQWPATLVQPVGSPLSLECTVEGTSNPNLYWYRQAAGRGLQLLFYSVGIGQISSEVPQNLSASRPQDRQFILSSKKLLLSDSGFYLCAWRRGTYDYTFGSGTRLTVV.

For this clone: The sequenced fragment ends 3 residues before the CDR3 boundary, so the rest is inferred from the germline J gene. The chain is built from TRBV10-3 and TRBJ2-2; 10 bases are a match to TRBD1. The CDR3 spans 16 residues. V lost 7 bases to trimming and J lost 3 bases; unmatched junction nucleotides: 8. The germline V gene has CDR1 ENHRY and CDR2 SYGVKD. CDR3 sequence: CAINPRQGADTGELFF. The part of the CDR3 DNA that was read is TGTGCCATCAACCCAAGACAGGGGGCGGACACCGGGGAG.

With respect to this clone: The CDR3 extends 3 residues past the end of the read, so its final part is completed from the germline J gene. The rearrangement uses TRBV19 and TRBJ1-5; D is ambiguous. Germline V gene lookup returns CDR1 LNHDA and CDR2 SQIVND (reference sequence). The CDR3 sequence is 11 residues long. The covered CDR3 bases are TGTGCCAGTAGCTCCACAGATCCC. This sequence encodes CASSSTDP. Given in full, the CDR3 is CASSSTDPQHF. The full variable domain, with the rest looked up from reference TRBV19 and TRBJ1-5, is DGGITQSPKYLFRKEGQNVTLSCEQNLNHDAMYWYRQDPGQGLRLIYYSQIVNDFQKGDIAEGYSVSREKKESFPLTVTSAQKNPTAFYLCASSSTDPQHFGDGTRLSIL.

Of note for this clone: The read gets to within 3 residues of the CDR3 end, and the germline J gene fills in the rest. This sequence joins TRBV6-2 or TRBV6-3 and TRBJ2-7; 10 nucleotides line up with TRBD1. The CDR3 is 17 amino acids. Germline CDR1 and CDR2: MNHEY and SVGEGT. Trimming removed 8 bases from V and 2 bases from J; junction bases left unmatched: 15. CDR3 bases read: TGTGCCAGCCGCACCTCAAGCTCAGGACAGGGGGCCTACGAG. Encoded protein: CASRTSSSGQGAYE. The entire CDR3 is CASRTSSSGQGAYEQYF.

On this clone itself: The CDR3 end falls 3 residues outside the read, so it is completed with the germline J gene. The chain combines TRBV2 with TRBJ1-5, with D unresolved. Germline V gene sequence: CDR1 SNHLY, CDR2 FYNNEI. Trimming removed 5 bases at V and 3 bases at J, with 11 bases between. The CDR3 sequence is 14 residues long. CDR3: CASSPGEVNQPQHF. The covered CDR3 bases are TGTGCCAGCAGTCCAGGCGAAGTCAATCAGCCC.

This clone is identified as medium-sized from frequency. CDR3 region: CASSIARVEKEKLFF. CDR3 DNA, as far as it was read: TGTGCCAGTAGTATAGCGAGGGTGGAGAAGGAAAAA. The chain couples TRBV19 to TRBJ1-4, with D unclear. The sequence runs out 3 residues before the end of the CDR3; the remainder is reconstructed from the germline J gene. CDR1 LNHDA and CDR2 SQIVND come from the germline V gene (reference sequence). The V gene lost 1 base and the J gene lost 8 bases, with 14 bases spanning the gap. The CDR3 is 15 amino acids.

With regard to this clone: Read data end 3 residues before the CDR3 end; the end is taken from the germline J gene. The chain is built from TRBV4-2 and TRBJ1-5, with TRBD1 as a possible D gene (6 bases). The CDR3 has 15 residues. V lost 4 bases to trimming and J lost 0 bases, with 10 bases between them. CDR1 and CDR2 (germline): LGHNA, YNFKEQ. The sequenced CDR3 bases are TGTGCCAGCAGCCCCAGGACAGATAGCAATCAGCCC. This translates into CASSPRTDSNQP. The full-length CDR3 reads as CASSPRTDSNQPQHF.

The CDR3 bases that were read are TGTGCCAGCAGCTTCAGCGGGGGGGATTACAATGAG. It codes for CASSFSGGDYNE. The entire CDR3 sequence reads CASSFSGGDYNEQFF. The chain recombines TRBV9 with TRBJ2-1; TRBD2 aligns across 10 bases. The read stops 3 residues short of the end of the CDR3; the missing end is completed from the germline J gene. CDR1 and CDR2 (germline): SGDLS, YYNGEE. The CDR3 is 15 residues long. V gave up 4 bases and J gave up 4 bases; unmatched junction bases: 5.

The part of the CDR3 DNA that was read is TGCGCCAGCAGCCTTACCAGCCCTGATAGCGGGGGGGCAAATGAG. This gives the protein CASSLTSPDSGGANE. The complete CDR3 protein is CASSLTSPDSGGANEQFF. This chain uses TRBV5-1 with TRBJ2-1; 11 bases are a match to TRBD2. Read data end 3 residues before the CDR3 end; the end is taken from the germline J gene. Unmatched junction bases numbered 16, after V lost 4 bases and J lost 7 bases. Germline CDR1 reads SGHRS; CDR2 reads YFSETQ. The CDR3 is 18 residues long.

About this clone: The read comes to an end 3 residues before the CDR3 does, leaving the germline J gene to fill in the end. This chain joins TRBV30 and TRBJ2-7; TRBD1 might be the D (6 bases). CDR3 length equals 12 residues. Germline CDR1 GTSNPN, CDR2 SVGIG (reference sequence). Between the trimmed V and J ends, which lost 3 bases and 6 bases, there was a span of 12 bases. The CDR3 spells CAWSQGQSEQYF. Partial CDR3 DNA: TGTGCCTGGAGCCAAGGACAGTCCGAG.

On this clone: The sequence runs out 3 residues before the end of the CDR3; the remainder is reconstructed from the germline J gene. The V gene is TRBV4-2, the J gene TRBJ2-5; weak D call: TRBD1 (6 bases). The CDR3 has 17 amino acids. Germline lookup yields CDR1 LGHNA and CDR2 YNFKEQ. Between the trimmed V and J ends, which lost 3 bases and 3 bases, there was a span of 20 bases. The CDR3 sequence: CASSQGAGGAAKETQYF. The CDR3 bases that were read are TGTGCCAGCAGCCAGGGGGCAGGCGGAGCGGCAAAAGAGACC.

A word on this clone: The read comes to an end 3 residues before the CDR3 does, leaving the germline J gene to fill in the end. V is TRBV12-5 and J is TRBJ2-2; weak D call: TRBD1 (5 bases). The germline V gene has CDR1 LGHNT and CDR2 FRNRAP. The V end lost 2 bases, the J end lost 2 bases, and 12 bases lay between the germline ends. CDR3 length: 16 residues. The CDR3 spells CASGLYPGPNTGELFF. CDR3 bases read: TGTGCTAGTGGTTTGTATCCAGGGCCAAACACCGGGGAG.